This T cell receptor beta chain was found in a study of Ad26.COV2.S vaccination and SARS-CoV-2 variants (dated by TCRdb to the early 2020s). Study-level background: Donors in the vaccine arm were drawn from COV1001, a multicentre, randomized, double-blind, placebo-controlled phase I-IIa trial testing Ad26.COV2.S in healthy adults. Ad26.COV2.S was administered intramuscularly at a dose of 5x10^10 or 1x10^11 viral particles, either as one shot or as two shots given 56 days apart. Trial participants were randomized into five groups of five, in which low-dose or high-dose Ad26.COV2.S was given once or twice, or placebo was given on both occasions. The TCR-sequenced set comprised about 32 samples: approximately 19 Ad26.COV2.S vaccine recipients, 5 placebo recipients and 8 SARS-CoV-2 convalescent individuals. Investigators did not know the trial group allocation while performing experiments and assessing outcomes. The specificity and breadth of SARS-CoV-2-reactive T cell receptors after Ad26.COV2.S vaccination were assessed by TCRbeta repertoire sequencing.

Concerning this clone: This clone's antigen is unknown. No much larger clonotype is one base removed from it; base qualities were not supplied.

The immunoSEQ Assay was the method used to sequence TCRbeta CDR3 regions. After extraction, genomic DNA underwent amplification by bias-controlled multiplex PCR, followed by high-throughput sequencing. As for the authors' bioinformatics: To quantify the absolute abundance of every unique TCRbeta CDR3 region, sequences were collapsed and filtered. T cell fraction was estimated by normalization of TCRbeta template counts to usable DNA, with usable DNA being measured through amplification of reference genes present in all nucleated cells. Repertoire TCRs were annotated as SARS-CoV-2-specific when V gene, CDR3 amino acid sequence and J gene were exactly matched to a known reactive TCR set. The reference SARS-CoV-2 TCR set was derived from MIRA and filtered for enrichment in COVID-19-positive ImmuneCODE repertoires, a step that removed public or cross-reactive TCRs. Based on the MIRA antigens, annotated TCRs were further analysed at the level of specific ORF or position within ORF. Breadth was defined as the number of annotated unique rearrangements divided by the total number of unique productive rearrangements, and depth was defined as the summed frequency of the annotated unique rearrangements. TCR breadth was compared between groups using two-sided Wilcoxon rank-sum tests. Sourced from immuneACCESS, this table was stored by TCRdb with only in-frame sequences that have V and J called. A share of the clones is absent; for the studies checked, an unresolved V gene accounts for under half, and the remainder has no known explanation. Clone size and V and J calls were adopted from that table, with D and trimming inferred from the DNA. The sample table contains about 680,000 clones; only one count was recorded for approximately 88% of them. Over 1.3% of the sample goes to the ten largest clones.

Study-wide findings and limitations: The study lacked the statistical power to compare responses across vaccine doses or regimens. Ad26.COV2.S recipients had higher spike-specific TCR breadth than placebo recipients (P = 0.0014). Non-spike TCR breadth was comparable between vaccine and placebo recipients, consistent with the vaccine containing only spike. It was noted by the authors that total T cell responses may have been underestimated by the TCR breadth and depth analyses. After vaccination, spike-specific CD8+ and CD4+ T cell responses were reported to show substantial breadth.

The CDR3 runs 13 amino acids, cysteine and phenylalanine included. The DNA shown is the 39-base CDR3, in frame from base 1. The germline V gene supplies CDR1 MGHRA and CDR2 YSYEKL. V gives up 0 bases and J gives up 2 bases, and the segment between their germline ends measures 5 bases. Per the publication, the treatment or condition label means: around 19 received Ad26.COV2.S at low or high dose, single or two shots; roughly five received placebo; per-sample allocation not given. Repertoires of vaccine and placebo recipients were sequenced from samples taken on day 63 after the first injection. Cohort 1b enrolled 20 to 30 adults aged 18-55 years at a single site in Boston, USA, between 29 July and 7 August 2020. Ad26.COV2.S was a replication-incompetent adenovirus type 26 vector that expressed a prefusion-stabilized SARS-CoV-2 spike protein derived from the original Wuhan strain.

Here the sequenced sample was peripheral blood, taken in a trial of Ad26.COV2.S vaccine versus placebo. The V and J segments used are TRBV4-1 and TRBJ2-7; no D gene is confidently identified. The TCR was taken from a person aged 18 to 65 who received the Ad26.COV2.S COVID-19 vaccine or a placebo. For the CDR3, the sequence is CASSQDEAYEQYF. The DNA sequence reads TGCGCCAGCAGCCAAGATGAGGCCTACGAGCAGTACTTC.